A selection of T cell receptor beta chains follows, all from one sample in a study of T cell clusters in autoimmune cytopenias. TCRdb reprocessed the multiplex PCR reads and stores each CDR3 protein as one record, lacking DNA. There are about 3,500 distinct CDR3 sequences in the sample, with approximately 35% held by the top ten. The material sequenced was peripheral blood. These receptors were taken from a human donor with an autoimmune cytopenia or autoimmune hepatitis (not recorded which). Each CDR3 is given with its conserved first and last residue. The size of a clone is reported for some rows only, either as once, few or many, or as a class for expanded clones.

TRBV18	medium-sized	14	TRBJ1-4	CASSPGRQNEKLFF
TRBV6-5	NA	17	TRBJ2-1	CASSVEGGQSIDNEQFF
TRBV21-1	NA	14	TRBJ2-7	CASSLGGRLGEQYF
TRBV27	medium-sized	13	TRBJ1-1	CASSLGGNTEAFF
TRBV15	medium-sized	14	TRBJ2-7	CATSRFGASYEQYF
TRBV6-5	medium-sized	16	TRBJ2-5	CASSYSRLVTLGTQYF
TRBV7-9	NA	14	TRBJ1-2	CASSLDRGLDGYTF
TRBV29-1	medium-sized	13	TRBJ2-7	CSVEKAGGYEQYF
TRBV12-3/TRBV12-4	medium-sized	15	TRBJ2-3	CASRGTSGGAYTQYF
TRBV18	medium-sized	16	TRBJ1-2	CASSPLPDRVNYGYTF
TRBV6-5	medium-sized	14	TRBJ1-1	CASSHKGGGTEAFF
TRBV19	medium-sized	15	TRBJ2-3	CASRLPGASTDTQYF
TRBV4-3	NA	13	TRBJ2-2	CASSQEPTGELFF
TRBV18	medium-sized	16	TRBJ2-1	CASSPTSGGVYNEQFF
TRBV12-3/TRBV12-4	medium-sized	14	TRBJ2-7	CASSSSDRSYEQYF
TRBV20-1	NA	14	TRBJ1-1	CSARVTGMNTEAFF
TRBV13	medium-sized	15	TRBJ2-7	CASSPSDLGRYEQYF
TRBV5-1	NA	14	TRBJ1-1	CASSLAGLGTEAFF
TRBV4-3	medium-sized	14	TRBJ1-1	CASSQDLRGAEAFF
TRBV19	medium-sized	17	TRBJ2-6	CASSISALLSGANVLTF
TRBV28	NA	13	TRBJ1-2	CASRTGGQYGYTF
TRBV5-1	NA	12	TRBJ1-2	CASSLTIRDYTF